This T cell receptor beta chain was profiled in a study of blood T cell repertoires in COVID-19. Germline V gene lookup returns CDR1 SGHAT and CDR2 FQNNGV. The V end lost 1 base, the J end lost 8 bases, and 14 bases lay between the germline ends. This CDR3 is built from 15 residues. TCRdb's table, derived via immunoSEQ multiplex PCR, lists solely in-frame clones and lacks some. The sample lists 200,000 to 250,000 clones; around 84% were seen once. The TCR was taken from a woman between 45 and 60 years old who had recovered from COVID-19. This sequence joins TRBV11-2 and TRBJ1-4, with a tentative D call TRBD1 (5 bases). Specimen: PBMCs or T cells enriched from blood (not recorded which). CDR3 DNA: TGTGCCAGCAGCTTAGGGGGCAGGGCGGACGAAAAACTGTTTTTT. Translated, it gives CASSLGGRADEKLFF.